A single sample is the source of the 22 T cell receptor beta chains below, sequenced in a study of blood T cell repertoires in COVID-19. Using immunoSEQ multiplex PCR, the repertoire was profiled, and TCRdb retains in-frame clones only, with some absent. The data show under 150,000 clones, 70% to 90% seen once. Input material: peripheral blood. These receptors originate from a human donor in a cohort sampled during active COVID-19.

The chain recombines TRBV4-1 with TRBJ2-1; 9 bases match TRBD1. The trim removed 3 bases at V and 4 bases at J, leaving 4 bases unmatched. Looked up from germline, CDR1 is MGHRA and CDR2 is YSYEKL. The CDR3 is 15 residues long. CDR3: CASSHPGQGYNEQFF. The CDR3, as DNA: TGCGCCAGCAGCCACCCGGGACAGGGATACAATGAGCAGTTCTTC.

This chain connects TRBV5-1 to TRBJ2-3, with 10 bases that match TRBD2. The J segment lost 3 bases and the V segment lost 0 bases, leaving 4 bases of the junction unmatched. Germline loops: CDR1 SGHRS, CDR2 YFSETQ. The CDR3 has 16 residues. The CDR3 DNA is TGCGCCAGCAGCTTGGAAGCGGGGGGGCCAACAGATACGCAGTATTTT. It yields the protein CASSLEAGGPTDTQYF.

The rearrangement links TRBV7-9 to TRBJ1-2; TRBD1 is a possible D gene (6 bases). Germline V gives CDR1 SEHNR, CDR2 FQNEAQ (reference sequence). The CDR3 is 14 amino acids. Trimming removed 0 bases at V and 2 bases at J, with 7 bases between. The CDR3 here is CASSLADRNYGYTF. The CDR3 DNA follows: TGTGCCAGCAGCTTAGCGGACAGAAACTATGGCTACACCTTC.

CDR3 sequence reads: CASSREANQPQHF. For the CDR3, the DNA is TGTGCCAGCAGTCGCGAGGCCAATCAGCCCCAGCATTTT. The rearrangement links TRBV6-2 or TRBV6-3 to TRBJ1-5; D is uncertain. With 5 bases removed from V and 3 bases from J, the gap between germline ends came to 8 bases. The CDR3 is 13 amino acids. Germline V gene data show CDR1 as MNHEY and CDR2 as SVGEGT.

V and J are TRBV18 and TRBJ2-3; 8 bases fit TRBD1. The CDR3 sequence is 15 residues long. The V and J ends lost 2 bases and 12 bases, in that order; junction bases with no gene match: 13. Germline V gene data show CDR1 as KGHSH and CDR2 as LQKENI. The CDR3 bases are TGTGCCAGCTCACCAACATTAACGGACAGGGTCTATCAGTATTTT. It encodes CASSPTLTDRVYQYF.

The V call is TRBV6-5, the J call TRBJ1-6; D is perhaps TRBD1 (5 bases). CDR3 length equals 16 residues. In germline, CDR1 is MNHEY, CDR2 SVGAGI. With 0 bases removed from V and 6 bases from J, the gap between germline ends came to 12 bases. CDR3: CASSYSKTVPNSPLHF. The DNA of the CDR3 is TGTGCCAGCAGTTACTCGAAGACAGTCCCTAATTCACCCCTCCACTTT.

The rearrangement links TRBV19 to TRBJ1-5; 7 bases are shared with TRBD1. Germline V lookup: CDR1 LNHDA, CDR2 SQIVND (reference sequence). Trimming cost V 6 bases and J 2 bases; bases outside gene matches: 7. The CDR3 is 15 residues long. The CDR3 bases are TGTGCCAGTAGGACTGAGGGGGCTGGCAATCAGCCCCAGCATTTT. It yields the protein CASRTEGAGNQPQHF.

The rearrangement uses TRBV5-4 and TRBJ1-1; the D gene is possibly TRBD1 (5 bases). V was pared by 4 bases and J by 3 bases, with 19 bases between. Germline values: CDR1 SGHNT, CDR2 YYREEE (reference sequence). The CDR3 is 16 residues long. The CDR3 DNA follows: TGTGCCAGCAGCCCTGGTACGTCGGGGGGGGACACTGAAGCTTTCTTT. Its protein product is CASSPGTSGGDTEAFF.

The chain is built from TRBV6-6 and TRBJ2-7, with 12 bases matching TRBD1. Germline lookup yields CDR1 MNHNY and CDR2 SVGAGI (reference sequence). V lost 2 bases to trimming and J lost 3 bases; unmatched junction nucleotides: 5. The CDR3 is 16 residues long. CDR3 coding DNA: TGTGCCAGCAGTTACCCCGGGACAGGGGGCATCTACGAGCAGTACTTC. Protein product: CASSYPGTGGIYEQYF.

The chain joins TRBV3-1 (or the pseudogene TRBV3-2) to TRBJ2-7; TRBD1 matches at 10 bases. The V segment lost 4 bases and the J segment 5 bases; nucleotides outside the gene matches: 8. Germline V lookup: CDR1 LGHDT, CDR2 YNNKEL (reference sequence). The CDR3 is made up of 15 amino acids. This chain's CDR3 is CASSPRDRGPHEQYF. CDR3 nucleotides: TGTGCCAGCAGCCCCAGAGACAGGGGGCCACACGAGCAGTACTTC.

The chain carries TRBV7-9 and TRBJ1-2; no definite D call. From germline, CDR1 is SEHNR and CDR2 FQNEAQ (reference sequence). V shed 2 bases and J shed 5 bases, with 21 bases lying between them. This CDR3 is 17 amino acids long. Here the CDR3 reads CASSLSPRGGVGYGYTF. For the CDR3, the DNA is TGTGCCAGCAGCTTATCCCCTCGAGGCGGGGTGGGGTATGGCTACACCTTC.

The V and J genes are TRBV29-1 and TRBJ2-5, with D possibly matching TRBD2 (7 bases). In germline, CDR1 is SQVTM, CDR2 ANQGSEA. The ends were cut back, 6 bases at V and 4 bases at J, with 15 bases in the middle. CDR3 length: 13 residues. CDR3 sequence reads: CSVVGGGLETQYF. DNA of the CDR3: TGCAGCGTGGTCGGCGGGGGCCTAGAGACCCAGTACTTC.

The rearrangement uses TRBV4-1 and TRBJ2-7, with 7 bases matching TRBD2. The CDR3 extends over 15 amino acids. Germline-derived CDR1 and CDR2 are MGHRA and YSYEKL. The J segment lost 0 bases and the V segment lost 0 bases, leaving 2 bases of the junction unmatched. The DNA of the CDR3 is TGCGCCAGCAGCCAAGAACAGCGGGGCTCCTACGAGCAGTACTTC. This gives the protein CASSQEQRGSYEQYF.

The V call is TRBV19, the J call TRBJ1-5; D uncertain. CDR1 and CDR2 (germline): LNHDA, SQIVND (reference sequence). The CDR3 has 13 amino acids. V lost 5 bases, J lost 7 bases, and 12 bases lay in between. The CDR3: CASSDLRRQPQHF. The CDR3 bases are TGTGCCAGTAGTGACCTGAGGCGACAGCCCCAGCATTTT.

The genes are TRBV7-6 and TRBJ2-7; 14 nucleotides align to TRBD2. Per the germline V gene, CDR1 is SGHVS and CDR2 is FNYEAQ. The CDR3 runs 17 residues. V gave up 5 bases and J gave up 6 bases; unmatched junction bases: 12. The chain's CDR3 is CASSRQGTSGGAGEQYF. CDR3 DNA sequence: TGTGCCAGCAGCCGTCAGGGGACTAGCGGGGGAGCGGGCGAGCAGTACTTC.

The sample holds a few counts of this clone. V usage is TRBV7-2 and J usage is TRBJ2-2; 10 nucleotides agree with TRBD2. Germline values: CDR1 SGHTA, CDR2 FQGNSA. The ends lost 5 bases at V and 4 bases at J; junction bases unmatched: 4. The CDR3 contains 15 residues. CDR3: CASSPSGGATGELFF. In DNA form, the CDR3 reads TGTGCCAGCAGCCCAAGCGGGGGGGCCACCGGGGAGCTGTTTTTT.

The chain has TRBV28 and TRBJ1-3; tentatively, D is TRBD1 (6 bases). Germline CDR1 and CDR2: MDHEN and SYDVKM. This CDR3 is 15 amino acids long. V lost 3 bases and J lost 8, with 17 bases in between. In nucleotides, the CDR3 is TGTGCCAGCAGTTTGGCAGGGGCGCGCATGGACACCATATATTTT. Its translation is CASSLAGARMDTIYF. Together with reference TRBV28 and TRBJ1-3, the CDR3 gives the full variable domain: DVKVTQSSRYLVKRTGEKVFLECVQDMDHENMFWYRQDPGLGLRLIYFSYDVKMKEKGDIPEGYSVSREKKERFSLILESASTNQTSMYLCASSLAGARMDTIYFGEGSWLTVV.

The CDR3 spells CASSLDRPARPGANVLTF. The DNA for the CDR3 is TGTGCCAGCAGTCTAGACCGGCCGGCTAGACCTGGGGCCAACGTCCTGACTTTC. The rearrangement uses TRBV6-6 and TRBJ2-6; D gene unclear. The CDR3 runs 18 residues. V shed 5 bases and J shed 2 bases, with 19 bases lying between them. Germline assignment: CDR1 MNHNY and CDR2 SVGAGI (reference sequence).

The chain has TRBV24-1 and TRBJ2-4; D possibly corresponds to TRBD2 (5 bases). In germline, CDR1 is KGHDR, CDR2 SFDVKD. The V and J ends lost 3 bases and 0 bases respectively, with 14 bases between them. This CDR3 region has 17 residues. In DNA form, the CDR3 reads TGTGCCACCAGTGATGGCCGGACGGGAATAGCCAAAAACATTCAGTACTTC. Translated: CATSDGRTGIAKNIQYF.

J is TRBJ2-5 and V is TRBV6-2 or TRBV6-3; possible D gene TRBD2, 6 bases. Trimming stripped 2 bases from V and 4 bases from J, with 17 bases between. The CDR3 is 16 residues long. CDR1 MNHEY and CDR2 SVGEGT come from the germline V gene. The CDR3 region is CASSYTPRRVRETQYF. DNA for the CDR3: TGTGCCAGCAGTTACACCCCACGGAGGGTACGAGAGACCCAGTACTTC.

The V and J genes are TRBV7-2 and TRBJ1-3; the D gene is possibly TRBD1 (6 bases). There are 16 residues in the CDR3. Germline V CDR1 and CDR2: SGHTA, FQGNSA. Trimming stripped 5 bases from V and 0 bases from J, with 14 bases between. CDR3: CASSPRTATSGNTIYF. The CDR3 bases are TGTGCCAGCAGCCCAAGGACAGCAACCTCTGGAAACACCATATATTTT.

The rearrangement links TRBV12-5 to TRBJ2-1; TRBD1 matches 8 bases. Germline CDR1 LGHNT, CDR2 FRNRAP. Trimming removed 0 bases from V and 7 bases from J; junction bases left unmatched: 8. This CDR3 has 16 amino acids. This chain's CDR3 is CASGLVLGTGFNEQFF. The CDR3, as DNA: TGTGCTAGTGGTTTGGTCTTGGGGACAGGTTTTAATGAGCAGTTCTTC.